This entry lists 5 T cell receptor beta chains sequenced from one sample in a study of T cell repertoires and HLA-DP antigens. For these receptors, no antigen is known. Assay used: immunoSEQ multiplex PCR; TCRdb lists only in-frame clones, some missing. The sample holds approximately 100,000 clones, around nine tenths seen once. Sequenced input: CD4+ T cells from PBMCs. The receptors derive from a man over 45 in good health and CMV-seronegative.

The J gene is TRBJ2-7, the V gene TRBV6-6; 7 bases are shared with TRBD2. CDR1 is MNHNY, CDR2 SVGAGI, per germline (reference sequence). J was trimmed by 1 base and V by 4 bases; bases with no gene match: 10. The CDR3 is 16 amino acids. In nucleotides, the CDR3 is TGTGCCAGCAGTTCTCGGGGGACTAAGGGGTCCTACGAGCAGTACTTC. Protein sequence: CASSSRGTKGSYEQYF.

The rearrangement uses TRBV30 and TRBJ2-7; TRBD1 agrees at 8 bases. The germline gives CDR1 GTSNPN, CDR2 SVGIG (reference sequence). The ends lost 5 bases at V and 7 bases at J; junction bases unmatched: 7. This CDR3 is 12 amino acids long. CDR3 sequence reads: CAWDRGGREQYF. CDR3 nucleotides: TGTGCCTGGGACAGGGGTGGTCGGGAGCAGTACTTC.

The chain recombines TRBV7-2 with TRBJ2-7, with D unresolved. This CDR3 is 13 amino acids long. Between the trimmed V and J ends, which lost 3 bases and 4 bases, there was a span of 10 bases. Germline CDR1 and CDR2: SGHTA and FQGNSA. This CDR3 is CASSFQWRYEQYF. The CDR3 region has the DNA TGTGCCAGCAGCTTCCAGTGGCGATACGAGCAGTACTTC.

The V gene is TRBV5-6, the J gene TRBJ2-4; perhaps D is TRBD1 or TRBD2 (6 bases each). CDR1 is SGHDT and CDR2 is YYEEEE in the germline V gene. The germline V and J ends were trimmed by 0 bases and 7 bases, with 11 bases remaining between them. This CDR3 comprises 14 residues. CDR3: CASSLVGGSNIQYF. For the CDR3, the DNA is TGTGCCAGCAGCTTGGTAGGGGGGAGCAACATTCAGTACTTC.

V usage is TRBV7-2 and J usage is TRBJ2-7; 11 bases are a match to TRBD2. Germline V lookup: CDR1 SGHTA, CDR2 FQGNSA. CDR3 length: 16 residues. V was pared by 3 bases and J by 3 bases, with 7 bases of the junction left unmatched. The DNA for the CDR3 is TGTGCCAGCAGCTTGCGGGGACTAGCGGCCAACTACGAGCAGTACTTC. This gives the protein CASSLRGLAANYEQYF.